The 24 T cell receptor beta chains reported below all come from one sample, sequenced in a study of identifying expanded T cells in peripheral blood. Clones were sequenced by immunoSEQ multiplex PCR, and TCRdb holds only the in-frame ones, with some missing. The table has under 150,000 clones, 84% seen once; the top ten hold 3.3%. The source material was blood. Receptors originate from a person aged 18 to 70 in good health.

The table lists this clone with a few counts. The J gene is TRBJ2-3, the V gene TRBV5-1; 8 positions agree with TRBD1. V lost 3 bases, J lost 5 bases, and 5 bases stayed unmatched. This CDR3 comprises 14 residues. Per the germline V gene, CDR1 is SGHRS and CDR2 is YFSETQ. CDR3 coding DNA: TGCGCCAGCAGCTCGGGACAGGAGAGAGATACGCAGTATTTT. It codes for CASSSGQERDTQYF.

The V call is TRBV11-2, the J call TRBJ1-1; 7 bases are shared with TRBD1. The germline V gene encodes CDR1 SGHAT and CDR2 FQNNGV. Trimming cost V 0 bases and J 10 bases; bases outside gene matches: 5. The CDR3 sequence is 13 residues long. The CDR3 sequence: CASSLELNRGAFF. The CDR3 DNA sequence: TGTGCCAGCAGCTTAGAGTTGAACAGGGGAGCTTTCTTT.

The chain combines TRBV5-4 with TRBJ2-7; TRBD1 might be the D (5 bases). V lost 4 bases and J lost 4, with 18 bases in between. The CDR3 extends over 15 amino acids. Germline CDR1 SGHNT, CDR2 YYREEE (reference sequence). The CDR3 nucleotides read TGTGCCAGCAGCCCCTCCATGGGGCAAGGGTACGAGCAGTACTTC. As protein: CASSPSMGQGYEQYF.

This clone occurred a few times. The chain combines TRBV7-3 with TRBJ1-5; D is uncertain. This CDR3 has 13 residues. The V end was cut by 2 bases, the J end by 7 bases, with 9 bases between. Germline CDR1 and CDR2: SGHTA and FQGTGA. CDR3 sequence reads: CASSLAHTQPQHF. The CDR3 bases are TGTGCCAGCAGCTTAGCTCACACGCAGCCCCAGCATTTT. The full variable domain, completed using reference TRBV7-3 and TRBJ1-5, is GAGVSQTPSNKVTEKGKYVELRCDPISGHTALYWYRQSLGQGPEFLIYFQGTGAADDSGLPNDRFFAVRPEGSVSTLKIQRTERGDSAVYLCASSLAHTQPQHFGDGTRLSIL.

The V gene is TRBV6-5, the J gene TRBJ1-2; 8 bases map to TRBD1. The CDR3 length is 15 residues. Trimming at V came to 6 bases and at J to 5 bases, leaving 11 bases not matched to a gene. Germline CDR1 reads MNHEY; CDR2 reads SVGAGI. The CDR3 nucleotides are TGTGCCAGCAGAACTGACAGGGGCCGGGAGTATGGCTACACCTTC. It translates to CASRTDRGREYGYTF.

V is TRBV19 and J is TRBJ1-3, with D possibly TRBD1 on 5 matching bases. Looked up from germline, CDR1 is LNHDA and CDR2 is SQIVND (reference sequence). With 1 base removed from V and 0 bases from J, the gap between germline ends came to 7 bases. The CDR3 spans 15 residues. The CDR3 DNA reads TGTGCCAGTAGTATAGTGGGGGGCTCTGGAAACACCATATATTTT. The encoded protein is CASSIVGGSGNTIYF.

The chain carries TRBV30 and TRBJ1-2; possibly TRBD1 for D (6 bases). Germline CDR1 GTSNPN, CDR2 SVGIG (reference sequence). CDR3 length equals 14 residues. Trimming pared 3 bases from V and 1 base from J, leaving 12 bases between. In DNA, the CDR3 is TGTGCCTGGAGAGATGGGGGGCTTAACTATGGCTACACCTTC. Its protein is CAWRDGGLNYGYTF.

The rearrangement joins TRBV19 to TRBJ2-3; D assignment may be TRBD1 or TRBD2 (7 bases each). Germline assignment: CDR1 LNHDA and CDR2 SQIVND (reference sequence). This CDR3 spans 16 amino acids. Trimming stripped 4 bases from V and 3 bases from J, with 17 bases between. CDR3 in amino acids: CASSTDQGGRTDTQYF. CDR3 coding DNA: TGTGCCAGTAGTACTGATCAGGGGGGGAGGACAGATACGCAGTATTTT. Full variable domain (missing parts from reference TRBV19 and TRBJ2-3): DGGITQSPKYLFRKEGQNVTLSCEQNLNHDAMYWYRQDPGQGLRLIYYSQIVNDFQKGDIAEGYSVSREKKESFPLTVTSAQKNPTAFYLCASSTDQGGRTDTQYFGPGTRLTVL.

The CDR3, as DNA: TGTGCCAGCAGCCCGCGAGGTGGGGCCAACGTCCTGACTTTC. Translated: CASSPRGGANVLTF. The V and J genes are TRBV5-6 and TRBJ2-6; unclear D gene. The CDR3 totals 14 residues. Germline-derived CDR1 and CDR2 are SGHDT and YYEEEE. V was shortened by 4 bases and J by 3 bases, with 8 bases between the two germline ends.

The chain is built from TRBV11-2 and TRBJ2-1; D unresolved. Trimming took 2 bases from V and 5 from J, leaving 7 bases between them. This CDR3 is 13 amino acids long. Germline V CDR1 and CDR2: SGHAT, FQNNGV. CDR3 nucleotide sequence: TGTGCCAGCAGCTTATCCCTAGACAATGAGCAGTTCTTC. As protein: CASSLSLDNEQFF.

The V call is TRBV4-3, the J call TRBJ1-4; the D gene is possibly TRBD1 (5 bases). V lost 0 bases and J 4 bases, leaving 9 bases between the germline ends. The CDR3 is made up of 15 amino acids. The germline V gene has CDR1 LGHNA and CDR2 YSLEER. CDR3 nucleotides: TGCGCCAGCAGCCAAGACCGGGACGGTAATGAAAAACTGTTTTTT. It translates to CASSQDRDGNEKLFF.

The rearrangement uses TRBV18 and TRBJ1-1, with D unclear. This CDR3 is 15 amino acids long. CDR1 and CDR2 from the germline V gene are KGHSH and LQKENI. The V gene lost 0 bases and the J gene lost 5 bases, with 13 bases spanning the gap. CDR3 DNA sequence: TGTGCCAGCTCACCACCGCCCGGAGGGTGGACTGAAGCTTTCTTT. This translates into CASSPPPGGWTEAFF.

V usage is TRBV7-2 and J usage is TRBJ1-2, with D uncertain. CDR1 is SGHTA and CDR2 is FQGNSA in the germline V gene. The CDR3 is made up of 12 amino acids. The V and J ends lost 2 bases and 4 bases respectively, with 5 bases between them. Here the CDR3 DNA reads TGTGCCAGCAGCTTACAGAGCTATGGCTACACCTTC. Its translation is CASSLQSYGYTF.

The rearrangement links TRBV23-1 to TRBJ2-7; D is perhaps TRBD2 (6 bases). TRBV23-1 is classed as an ORF, of uncertain function. CDR3 size: 13 residues. Trimming cost V 2 bases and J 4 bases, with 9 bases left between them. As DNA, the CDR3 is TGCGCCAGCAGTCAAACCGGGAGTTACGAGCAGTACTTC. Amino acids: CASSQTGSYEQYF.

The V and J genes are TRBV28 and TRBJ2-3; D is unclear. Trimming stripped 3 bases from V and 1 base from J, with 5 bases between. This CDR3 is 13 amino acids long. CDR1 and CDR2 from the germline V gene are MDHEN and SYDVKM. This CDR3 reads CASSLRGTDTQYF. Written as DNA, the CDR3 is TGTGCCAGCAGTTTGCGAGGCACAGATACGCAGTATTTT.

In its sample, this clone was seen once. The V call is TRBV5-4, the J call TRBJ2-3; the D gene is possibly TRBD1 (6 bases). V gave up 4 bases and J gave up 6 bases, with 9 bases separating them. Germline V CDR1 and CDR2: SGHNT, YYREEE (reference sequence). CDR3 length equals 12 residues. The CDR3 region has the DNA TGTGCCAGCAGCCCAACAGGGGATACGCAGTATTTT. Translated: CASSPTGDTQYF.

This sequence joins TRBV6-5 and TRBJ1-5, with 10 bases lining up with TRBD1. The CDR3 is 14 residues long. Germline V gene lookup returns CDR1 MNHEY and CDR2 SVGAGI. After removal of 4 bases from V and 7 bases from J, the junction contained 4 bases not matched to a gene. In nucleotides, the CDR3 is TGTGCCAGCAGTTCCGGACAGGGGGGCCAGCCCCAGCATTTT. As protein: CASSSGQGGQPQHF.

This clone was picked up a small number of times. The gene calls are TRBV15 and TRBJ1-6; D is unclear. Germline CDR1 LNHNV, CDR2 YYDKDF (reference sequence). The V end lost 0 bases, the J end lost 7 bases, and 4 bases lay between the germline ends. The CDR3 contains 13 residues. The DNA for the CDR3 is TGTGCCACCAGCAGAGATCCCAATTCACCCCTCCACTTT. It is translated as CATSRDPNSPLHF.

The chain carries TRBV7-3 and TRBJ2-7; D remains unclear. The CDR3 has 15 residues. Germline V gene lookup returns CDR1 SGHTA and CDR2 FQGTGA. V lost 0 bases, J lost 1 base, and 10 bases lay in between. This CDR3 reads CASSLTAGMSYEQYF. Written as DNA, the CDR3 is TGTGCCAGCAGCTTAACCGCAGGAATGTCCTACGAGCAGTACTTC.

The chain employs TRBV30 and TRBJ2-7, with D perhaps TRBD1 (5 bases). V was cut by 2 bases and J by 4 bases, with 9 bases left in between. Per the germline V gene, CDR1 is GTSNPN and CDR2 is SVGIG (reference sequence). This CDR3 is built from 12 residues. In nucleotides, the CDR3 is TGTGCCTGGAGTTCCCAGGGATACGAGCAGTACTTC. Protein sequence: CAWSSQGYEQYF.

Written as DNA, the CDR3 is TGTGCCAGCAGCTTGGGTGCTAGTGTCCCGATTCGCACAGATACGCAGTATTTT. Protein: CASSLGASVPIRTDTQYF. The chain employs TRBV5-4 and TRBJ2-3, with D uncertain. V was trimmed by 0 bases and J by 1 base, leaving 18 bases between them. CDR1 and CDR2 (germline): SGHNT, YYREEE (reference sequence). This CDR3 is 18 amino acids long.

V is TRBV29-1 and J is TRBJ2-3, with D perhaps assigned TRBD1 or TRBD2 (5 bases each). The CDR3 spans 14 residues. The ends were cut back, 3 bases at V and 0 bases at J, with 10 bases in the middle. Per germline, CDR1 SQVTM and CDR2 ANQGSEA. CDR3 loop: CSVEGVLSTDTQYF. Here the CDR3 DNA reads TGCAGCGTTGAGGGGGTGCTTAGCACAGATACGCAGTATTTT.

The chain has TRBV6-1 and TRBJ2-7; 8 bases match TRBD2. Germline trimming cut 8 bases from V and 4 bases from J; bases unmatched to any gene: 10. This CDR3 is 14 amino acids long. The germline V gene encodes CDR1 MNHNS and CDR2 SASEGT. The chain's CDR3 is CASAFAGGLYEQYF. CDR3 sequence (DNA): TGTGCCAGCGCGTTTGCGGGGGGCCTTTACGAGCAGTACTTC.

The chain carries TRBV6-5 and TRBJ2-3, with a possible D match to TRBD1 (5 bases). The ends were cut back, 10 bases at V and 0 bases at J, with 11 bases in the middle. This CDR3 is built from 13 residues. Germline V gene sequence: CDR1 MNHEY, CDR2 SVGAGI. CDR3 DNA: TGTGCCACTACAGGACCTAGCACAGATACGCAGTATTTT. It encodes CATTGPSTDTQYF.